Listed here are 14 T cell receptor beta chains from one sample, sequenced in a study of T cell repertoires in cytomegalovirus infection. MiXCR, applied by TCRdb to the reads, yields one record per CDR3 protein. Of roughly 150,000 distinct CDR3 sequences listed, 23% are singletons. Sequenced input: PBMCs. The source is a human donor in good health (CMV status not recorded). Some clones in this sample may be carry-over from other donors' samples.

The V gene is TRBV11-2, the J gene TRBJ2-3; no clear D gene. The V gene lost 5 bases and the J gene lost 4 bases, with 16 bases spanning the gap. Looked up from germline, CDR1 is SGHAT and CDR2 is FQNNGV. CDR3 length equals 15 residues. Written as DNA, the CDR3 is TGTGCCAGCAGCCGTACCGTGGGCGAGGCAGATACGCAGTATTTT. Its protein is CASSRTVGEADTQYF.

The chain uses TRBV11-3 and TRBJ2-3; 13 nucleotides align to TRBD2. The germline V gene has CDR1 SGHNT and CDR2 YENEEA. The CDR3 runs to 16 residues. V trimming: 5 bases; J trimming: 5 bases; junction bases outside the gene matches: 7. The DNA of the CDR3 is TGTGCCAGCAGCCCCGGGACTAGCGGGAACGGAGATACGCAGTATTTT. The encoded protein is CASSPGTSGNGDTQYF.

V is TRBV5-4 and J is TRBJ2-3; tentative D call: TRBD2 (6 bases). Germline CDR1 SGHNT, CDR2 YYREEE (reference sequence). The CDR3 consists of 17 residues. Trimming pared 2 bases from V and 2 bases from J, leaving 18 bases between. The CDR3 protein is CASSFGLMGLHTDTQYF. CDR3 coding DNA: TGTGCCAGCAGCTTCGGGCTTATGGGACTCCACACAGATACGCAGTATTTT.

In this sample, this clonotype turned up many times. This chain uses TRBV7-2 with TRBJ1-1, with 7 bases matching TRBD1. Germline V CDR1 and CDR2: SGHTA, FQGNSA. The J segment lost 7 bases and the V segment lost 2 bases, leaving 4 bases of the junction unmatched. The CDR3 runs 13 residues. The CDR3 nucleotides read TGTGCCAGCAGCTTATGGGGACAGTATGAAGCTTTCTTT. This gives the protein CASSLWGQYEAFF.

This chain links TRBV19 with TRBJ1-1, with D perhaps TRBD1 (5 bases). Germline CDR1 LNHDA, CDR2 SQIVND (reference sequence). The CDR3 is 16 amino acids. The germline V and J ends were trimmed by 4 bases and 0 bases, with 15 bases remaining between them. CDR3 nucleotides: TGTGCCAGTAGTACGGACACCCGCCGCTTGAACACTGAAGCTTTCTTT. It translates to CASSTDTRRLNTEAFF.

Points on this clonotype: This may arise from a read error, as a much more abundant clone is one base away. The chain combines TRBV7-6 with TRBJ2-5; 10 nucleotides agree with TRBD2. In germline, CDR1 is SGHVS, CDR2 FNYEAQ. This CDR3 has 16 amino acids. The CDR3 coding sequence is TGTGCCGGCAGCTTAGCCGCCACTAGCGGGACGGAGACCCAGTACTTC. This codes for CAGSLAATSGTETQYF.

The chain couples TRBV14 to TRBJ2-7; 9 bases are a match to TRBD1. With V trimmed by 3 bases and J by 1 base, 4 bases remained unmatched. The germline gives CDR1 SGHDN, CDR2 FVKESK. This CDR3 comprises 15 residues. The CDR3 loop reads CASSQGTGSSYEQYF. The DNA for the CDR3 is TGTGCCAGCAGCCAGGGGACAGGGAGTTCCTACGAGCAGTACTTC. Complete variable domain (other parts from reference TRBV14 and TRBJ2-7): EAGVTQFPSHSVIEKGQTVTLRCDPISGHDNLYWYRRVMGKEIKFLLHFVKESKQDESGMPNNRFLAERTGGTYSTLKVQPAELEDSGVYFCASSQGTGSSYEQYFGPGTRLTVT.

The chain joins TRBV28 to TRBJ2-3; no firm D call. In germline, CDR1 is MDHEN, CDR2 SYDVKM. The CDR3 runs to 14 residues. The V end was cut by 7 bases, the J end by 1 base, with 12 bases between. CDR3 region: CASKNEVGTDTQYF. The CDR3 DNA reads TGTGCCAGCAAAAATGAGGTGGGCACAGATACGCAGTATTTT.

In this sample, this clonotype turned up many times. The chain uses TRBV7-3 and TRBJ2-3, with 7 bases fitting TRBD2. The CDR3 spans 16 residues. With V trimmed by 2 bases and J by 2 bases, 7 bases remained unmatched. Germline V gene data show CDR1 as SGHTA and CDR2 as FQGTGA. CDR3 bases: TGTGCCAGCAGCTTAGGGGGAGGGGTAGACACAGATACGCAGTATTTT. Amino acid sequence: CASSLGGGVDTDTQYF.

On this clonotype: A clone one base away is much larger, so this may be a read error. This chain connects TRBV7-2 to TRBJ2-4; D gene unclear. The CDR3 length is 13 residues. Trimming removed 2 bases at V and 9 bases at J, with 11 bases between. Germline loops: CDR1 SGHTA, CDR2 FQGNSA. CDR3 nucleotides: TGTGCCAGCAGCTTATTAACTGAAAGCATTCAGTACTTC. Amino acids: CASSLLTESIQYF.

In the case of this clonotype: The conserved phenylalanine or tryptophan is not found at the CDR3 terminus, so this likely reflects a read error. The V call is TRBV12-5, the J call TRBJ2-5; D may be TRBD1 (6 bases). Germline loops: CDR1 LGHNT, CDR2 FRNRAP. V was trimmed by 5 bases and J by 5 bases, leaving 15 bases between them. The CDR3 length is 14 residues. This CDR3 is CASGPGHPSETQYV. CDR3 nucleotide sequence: TGTGCTAGTGGTCCGGGACATCCTTCGGAGACCCAGTACGTC.

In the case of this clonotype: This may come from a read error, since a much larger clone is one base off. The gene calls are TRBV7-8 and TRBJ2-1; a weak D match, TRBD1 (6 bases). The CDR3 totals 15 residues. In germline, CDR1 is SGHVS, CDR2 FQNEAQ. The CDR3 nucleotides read TGTGCCAGCAGCTTCGGGCAGGGGATCTACAATGGGCAGTTCTTC. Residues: CASSFGQGIYNGQFF.

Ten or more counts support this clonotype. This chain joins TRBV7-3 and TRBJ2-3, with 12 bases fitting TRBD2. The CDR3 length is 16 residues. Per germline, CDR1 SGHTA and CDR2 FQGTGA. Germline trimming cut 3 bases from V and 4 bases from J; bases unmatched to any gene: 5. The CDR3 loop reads CASSLLAGGGPDTQYF. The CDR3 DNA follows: TGTGCCAGCAGCTTGCTAGCGGGGGGGGGCCCAGATACGCAGTATTTT. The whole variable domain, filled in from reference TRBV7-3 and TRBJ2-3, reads GAGVSQTPSNKVTEKGKYVELRCDPISGHTALYWYRQSLGQGPEFLIYFQGTGAADDSGLPNDRFFAVRPEGSVSTLKIQRTERGDSAVYLCASSLLAGGGPDTQYFGPGTRLTVL.

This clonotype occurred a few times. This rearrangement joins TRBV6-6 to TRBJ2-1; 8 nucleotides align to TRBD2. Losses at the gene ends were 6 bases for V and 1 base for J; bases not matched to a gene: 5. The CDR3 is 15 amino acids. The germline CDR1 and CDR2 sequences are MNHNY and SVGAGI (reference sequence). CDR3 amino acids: CASRDGRVSYNEQFF. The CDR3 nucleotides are TGTGCCAGCAGGGACGGGAGGGTATCCTACAATGAGCAGTTCTTC.